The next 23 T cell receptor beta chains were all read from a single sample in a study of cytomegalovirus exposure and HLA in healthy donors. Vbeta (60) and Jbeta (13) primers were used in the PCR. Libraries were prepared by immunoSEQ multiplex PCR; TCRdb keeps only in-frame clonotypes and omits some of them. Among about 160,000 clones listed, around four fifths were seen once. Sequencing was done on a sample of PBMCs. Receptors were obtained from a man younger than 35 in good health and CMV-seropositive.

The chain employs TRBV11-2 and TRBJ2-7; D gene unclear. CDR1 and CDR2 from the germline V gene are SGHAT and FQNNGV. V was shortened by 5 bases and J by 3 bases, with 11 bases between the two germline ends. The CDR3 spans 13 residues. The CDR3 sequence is CASSPSVGYEQYF. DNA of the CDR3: TGTGCCAGCAGCCCGAGCGTAGGCTACGAGCAGTACTTC.

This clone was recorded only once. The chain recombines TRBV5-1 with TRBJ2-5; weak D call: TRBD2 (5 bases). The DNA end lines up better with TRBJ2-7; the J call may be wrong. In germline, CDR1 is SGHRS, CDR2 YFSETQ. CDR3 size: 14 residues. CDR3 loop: CASSPLRDTYEQYF. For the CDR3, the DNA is TGCGCCAGCAGCCCCCTGAGGGATACCTACGAGCAGTACTTC.

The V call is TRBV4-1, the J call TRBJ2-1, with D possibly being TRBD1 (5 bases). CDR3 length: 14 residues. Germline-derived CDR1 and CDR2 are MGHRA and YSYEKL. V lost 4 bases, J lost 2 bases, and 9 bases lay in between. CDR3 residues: CASSLRTTYNEQFF. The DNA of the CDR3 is TGCGCCAGCAGCCTCAGGACAACCTACAATGAGCAGTTCTTC.

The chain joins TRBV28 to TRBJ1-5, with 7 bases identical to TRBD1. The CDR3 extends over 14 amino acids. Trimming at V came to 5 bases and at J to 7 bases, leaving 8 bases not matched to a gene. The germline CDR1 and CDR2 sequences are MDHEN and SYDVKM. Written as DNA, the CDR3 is TGTGCCAGCAGTATTCCAGGGGGAGGACAGCCCCAGCATTTT. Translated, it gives CASSIPGGGQPQHF.

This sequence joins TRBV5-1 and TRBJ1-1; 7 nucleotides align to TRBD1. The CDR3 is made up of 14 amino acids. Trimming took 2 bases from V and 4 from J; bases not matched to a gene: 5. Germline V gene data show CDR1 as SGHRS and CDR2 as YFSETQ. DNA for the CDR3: TGCGCCAGCAGCTTAACAGGGGCCAGCACTGAAGCTTTCTTT. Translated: CASSLTGASTEAFF.

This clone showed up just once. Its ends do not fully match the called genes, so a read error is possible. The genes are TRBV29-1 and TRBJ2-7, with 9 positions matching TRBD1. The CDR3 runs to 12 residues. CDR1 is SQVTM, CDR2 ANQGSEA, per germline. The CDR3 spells CSLDRGSGEQYF. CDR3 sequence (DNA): TGCAGCCTTGACAGGGGGTCGGGAGAGCAGTACTTC.

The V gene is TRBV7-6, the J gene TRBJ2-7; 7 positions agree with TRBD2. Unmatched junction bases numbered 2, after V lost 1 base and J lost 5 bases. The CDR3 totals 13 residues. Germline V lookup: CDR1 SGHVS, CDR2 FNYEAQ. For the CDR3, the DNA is TGTGCCAGCAGCTTAGTCGGGGGGAACGAGCAGTACTTC. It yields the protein CASSLVGGNEQYF.

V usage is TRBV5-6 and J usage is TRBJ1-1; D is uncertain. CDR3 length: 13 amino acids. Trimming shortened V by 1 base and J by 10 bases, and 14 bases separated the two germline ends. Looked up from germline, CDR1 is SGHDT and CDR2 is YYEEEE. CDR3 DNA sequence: TGTGCCAGCAGCTTGAGAGGGAATTTCGGAGCTTTCTTT. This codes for CASSLRGNFGAFF. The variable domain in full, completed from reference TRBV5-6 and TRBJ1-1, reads DAGVTQSPTHLIKTRGQQVTLRCSPKSGHDTVSWYQQALGQGPQFIFQYYEEEERQRGNFPDRFSGHQFPNYSSELNVNALLLGDSALYLCASSLRGNFGAFFGQGTRLTVV.

CDR3 coding DNA: TGTGCCAGCAGCTTAGAAGGTCAGGGCACAGATACGCAGTATTTT. As protein: CASSLEGQGTDTQYF. The chain recombines TRBV11-3 with TRBJ2-3; D remains unclear. Per the germline V gene, CDR1 is SGHNT and CDR2 is YENEEA. Trimming took off 0 bases at V and 1 base at J, with 8 bases between the two ends. This CDR3 spans 15 amino acids.

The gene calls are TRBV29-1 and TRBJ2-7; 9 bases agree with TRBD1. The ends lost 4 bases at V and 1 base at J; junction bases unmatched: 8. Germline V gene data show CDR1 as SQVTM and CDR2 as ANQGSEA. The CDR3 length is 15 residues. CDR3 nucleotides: TGCAGCGTTGCCCAAGATGACAGGGGGTCCTACGAGCAGTACTTC. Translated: CSVAQDDRGSYEQYF.

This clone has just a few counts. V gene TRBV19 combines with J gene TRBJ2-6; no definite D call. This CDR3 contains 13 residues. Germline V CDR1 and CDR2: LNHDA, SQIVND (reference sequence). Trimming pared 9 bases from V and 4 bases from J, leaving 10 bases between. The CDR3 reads CASGASGANVLTF. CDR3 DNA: TGTGCCAGCGGAGCTTCCGGGGCCAACGTCCTGACTTTC.

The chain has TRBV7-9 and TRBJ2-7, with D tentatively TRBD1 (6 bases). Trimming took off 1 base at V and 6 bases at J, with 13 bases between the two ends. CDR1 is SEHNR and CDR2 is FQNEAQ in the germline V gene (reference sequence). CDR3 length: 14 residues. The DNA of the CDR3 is TGTGCCAGCAGCTTAGTCGGGCAGGGGCGCGAGCAGTACTTC. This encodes CASSLVGQGREQYF.

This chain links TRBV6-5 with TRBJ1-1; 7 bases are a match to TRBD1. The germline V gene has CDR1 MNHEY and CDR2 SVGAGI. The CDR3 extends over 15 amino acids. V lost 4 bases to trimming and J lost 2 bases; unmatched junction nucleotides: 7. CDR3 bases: TGTGCCAGCAGTTCCTCCCGGACAGGAAACACTGAAGCTTTCTTT. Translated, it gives CASSSSRTGNTEAFF.

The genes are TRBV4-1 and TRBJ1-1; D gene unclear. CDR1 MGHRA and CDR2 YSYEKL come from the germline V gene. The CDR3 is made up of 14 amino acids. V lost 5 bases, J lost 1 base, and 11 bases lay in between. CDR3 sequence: CASSNSLGNTEAFF. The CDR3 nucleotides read TGCGCCAGCAGCAACTCCCTCGGGAACACTGAAGCTTTCTTT.

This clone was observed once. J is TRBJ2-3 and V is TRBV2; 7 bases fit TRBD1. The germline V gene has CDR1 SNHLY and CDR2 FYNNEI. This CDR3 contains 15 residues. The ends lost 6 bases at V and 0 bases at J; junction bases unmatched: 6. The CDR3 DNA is TGTGCCAGCAGATCCCAGGGGGTGAGCACAGATACGCAGTATTTT. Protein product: CASRSQGVSTDTQYF.

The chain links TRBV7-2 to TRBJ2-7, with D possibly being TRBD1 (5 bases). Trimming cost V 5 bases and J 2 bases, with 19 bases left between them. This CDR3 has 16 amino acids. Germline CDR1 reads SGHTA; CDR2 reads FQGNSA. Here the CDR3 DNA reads TGTGCCAGCAGCATAGGGCAGGGTAATAAGGCCTACGAGCAGTACTTC. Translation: CASSIGQGNKAYEQYF. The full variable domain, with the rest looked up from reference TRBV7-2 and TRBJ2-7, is GAGVSQSPSNKVTEKGKDVELRCDPISGHTALYWYRQSLGQGLEFLIYFQGNSAPDKSGLPSDRFSAERTGGSVSTLTIQRTQQEDSAVYLCASSIGQGNKAYEQYFGPGTRLTVT.

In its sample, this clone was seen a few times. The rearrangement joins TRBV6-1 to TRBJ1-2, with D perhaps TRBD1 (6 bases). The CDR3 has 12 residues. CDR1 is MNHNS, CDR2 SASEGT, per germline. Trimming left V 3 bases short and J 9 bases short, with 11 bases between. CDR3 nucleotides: TGTGCCAGCAGTGAGGACAGATCGCGCTACACCTTC. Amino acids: CASSEDRSRYTF.

CDR3 DNA sequence: TGTGCCAGCAGCCCAACAGGGGGGGCAGATACGCAGTATTTT. This gives the protein CASSPTGGADTQYF. This chain uses TRBV7-3 with TRBJ2-3; D may be TRBD1 (8 bases). The CDR3 is 14 residues long. V gave up 5 bases and J gave up 4 bases, with 13 bases separating them. CDR1 and CDR2 from the germline V gene are SGHTA and FQGTGA.

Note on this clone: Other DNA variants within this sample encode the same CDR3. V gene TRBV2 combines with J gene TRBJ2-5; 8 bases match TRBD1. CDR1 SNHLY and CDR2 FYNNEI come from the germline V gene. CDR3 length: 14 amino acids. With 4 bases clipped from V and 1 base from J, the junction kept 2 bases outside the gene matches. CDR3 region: CASSADRGQETQYF. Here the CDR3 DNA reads TGTGCCAGCAGTGCCGACAGGGGCCAAGAGACCCAGTACTTC.

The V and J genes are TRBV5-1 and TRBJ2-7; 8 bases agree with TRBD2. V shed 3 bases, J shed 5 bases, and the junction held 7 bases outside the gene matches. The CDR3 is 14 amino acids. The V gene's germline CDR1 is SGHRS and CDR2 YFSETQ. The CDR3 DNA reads TGCGCCAGCAGCTCGGGACTAGGAGGGAACGAGCAGTACTTC. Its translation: CASSSGLGGNEQYF.

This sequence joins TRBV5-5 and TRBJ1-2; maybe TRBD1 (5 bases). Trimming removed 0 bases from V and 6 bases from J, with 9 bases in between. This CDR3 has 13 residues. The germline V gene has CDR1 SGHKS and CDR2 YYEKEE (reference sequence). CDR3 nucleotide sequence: TGTGCCAGCAGCTTGGGGCAGGGTGATGGCTACACCTTC. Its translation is CASSLGQGDGYTF.

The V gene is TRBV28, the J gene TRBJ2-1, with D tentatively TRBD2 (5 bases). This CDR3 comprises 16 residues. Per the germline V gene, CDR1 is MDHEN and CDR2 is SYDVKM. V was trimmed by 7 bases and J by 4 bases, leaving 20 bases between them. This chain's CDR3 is CASTSHLAASYNEQFF. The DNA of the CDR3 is TGTGCCAGCACCTCACACCTAGCAGCGAGTTACAATGAGCAGTTCTTC.

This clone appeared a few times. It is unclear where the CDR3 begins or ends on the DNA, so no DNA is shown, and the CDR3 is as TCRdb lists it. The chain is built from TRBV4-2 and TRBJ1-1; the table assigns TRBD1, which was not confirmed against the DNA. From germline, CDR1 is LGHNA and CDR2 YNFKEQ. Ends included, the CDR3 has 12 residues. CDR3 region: CASSHWGQGSFF.